This entry lists 29 T cell receptor beta chains sequenced from one sample in a study of blood T cells in healthy people across ages. A second PCR of 7 to 11 cycles used a sample-barcoded 5' primer and a J-beta primer mix. TCRdb called the 5' RACE reads again in MiXCR, with one record for every CDR3 protein. The repertoire holds 1.5 million to 2 million distinct CDR3 sequences, approximately 50% seen once, with 2% to 2.5% in the top ten. Specimen: blood. The receptor source for this set is a woman between 35 and 50 years old in good health.

The J gene is TRBJ2-1, the V gene TRBV14, with D unclear. Trimming removed 1 base at V and 7 bases at J, with 8 bases between. Germline V gene sequence: CDR1 SGHDN, CDR2 FVKESK. This CDR3 contains 13 residues. CDR3 coding DNA: TGTGCCAGCAGCCAAGTTCCCGCGAATGAGCAGTTCTTC. Protein sequence: CASSQVPANEQFF.

This clonotype was seen a single time. The chain combines TRBV5-1 with TRBJ2-2; 9 bases agree with TRBD1. CDR1 and CDR2 from the germline V gene are SGHRS and YFSETQ. CDR3 length: 15 residues. V gave up 0 bases and J gave up 7 bases; unmatched junction bases: 4. The chain's CDR3 is CASSLAGTGLGELFF. CDR3 DNA: TGCGCCAGCAGCTTGGCCGGGACAGGGCTCGGGGAGCTGTTTTTT.

A few counts support this clonotype. V usage is TRBV9 and J usage is TRBJ2-7; the D is unclear. The CDR3 totals 14 residues. V was trimmed by 0 bases and J by 4 bases, leaving 11 bases between them. CDR1 is SGDLS and CDR2 is YYNGEE in the germline V gene. The CDR3 DNA reads as TGTGCCAGCAGCGTAGGGGCACCCGGATACGAGCAGTACTTC. Its protein is CASSVGAPGYEQYF.

This clonotype has only one observation. The V and J genes are TRBV20-1 and TRBJ1-2; D call uncertain. The CDR3 consists of 13 residues. Trimming took off 6 bases at V and 6 bases at J, with 17 bases between the two ends. Germline assignment: CDR1 DFQATT and CDR2 SNEGSKA (reference sequence). CDR3 bases: TGCAGTGCCCCGAACCTAGCACCTAATGGCTACACCTTC. It yields the protein CSAPNLAPNGYTF.

The chain is built from TRBV20-1 and TRBJ1-6; TRBD1 aligns across 7 bases. With 6 bases clipped from V and 7 bases from J, the junction kept 15 bases outside the gene matches. This CDR3 spans 16 amino acids. Germline V gene lookup returns CDR1 DFQATT and CDR2 SNEGSKA (reference sequence). This chain's CDR3 is CSAIREVGTANSPLHF. The CDR3 DNA follows: TGCAGTGCCATTAGAGAAGTCGGGACAGCAAATTCACCCCTCCACTTT.

This clonotype was counted a single time. This chain uses TRBV4-1 with TRBJ2-3, with D perhaps TRBD2 (6 bases). From germline, CDR1 is MGHRA and CDR2 YSYEKL. The CDR3 has 14 residues. V shed 5 bases and J shed 6 bases, with 15 bases lying between them. The DNA for the CDR3 is TGCGCCAGCAGCGGCCGGGACTGGGGGGATACGCAGTATTTT. Its protein product is CASSGRDWGDTQYF.

The rearrangement links TRBV7-2 to TRBJ2-4, with D possibly being TRBD1 or TRBD2 (5 bases each). Looked up from germline, CDR1 is SGHTA and CDR2 is FQGNSA. This CDR3 is built from 16 residues. Deletions cut 2 bases from V and 0 bases from J, with 11 bases between. CDR3 sequence (DNA): TGTGCCAGCAGCTTATCAGGGACGGTAGCCAAAAACATTCAGTACTTC. It translates to CASSLSGTVAKNIQYF. The full variable domain, in which reference TRBV7-2 and TRBJ2-4 provide the parts outside the CDR3, is GAGVSQSPSNKVTEKGKDVELRCDPISGHTALYWYRQSLGQGLEFLIYFQGNSAPDKSGLPSDRFSAERTGGSVSTLTIQRTQQEDSAVYLCASSLSGTVAKNIQYFGAGTRLSVL.

The V and J genes are TRBV28 and TRBJ2-1, with 8 bases lining up with TRBD2. V gave up 6 bases and J gave up 7 bases; unmatched junction bases: 11. The CDR3 has 15 amino acids. From germline, CDR1 is MDHEN and CDR2 SYDVKM. CDR3 sequence (DNA): TGTGCCAGCAGCCTCGGGACTAGGGCCTCAAATGAGCAGTTCTTC. This translates into CASSLGTRASNEQFF.

This chain uses TRBV5-1 with TRBJ1-1; 10 positions match TRBD1. Looked up from germline, CDR1 is SGHRS and CDR2 is YFSETQ. The CDR3 is 17 residues long. V trimming: 1 base; J trimming: 0 bases; junction bases outside the gene matches: 6. CDR3 amino acids: CASSLWGQGKMNTEAFF. CDR3 DNA: TGCGCCAGCAGCTTGTGGGGACAGGGGAAGATGAACACTGAAGCTTTCTTT.

CDR3 amino acids: CATSPHRGGATEAFF. CDR3 bases: TGTGCCACCAGCCCCCACAGGGGCGGTGCCACTGAAGCTTTCTTT. The V call is TRBV15, the J call TRBJ1-1; 7 bases align to TRBD1. Trimming took 5 bases from V and 4 from J; bases not matched to a gene: 10. This CDR3 comprises 15 residues. Germline CDR1 and CDR2: LNHNV and YYDKDF (reference sequence).

This clonotype was detected a few times. J is TRBJ1-2 and V is TRBV2; 7 nucleotides agree with TRBD1. This CDR3 is built from 13 residues. Germline V gene lookup returns CDR1 SNHLY and CDR2 FYNNEI. Trimming at V came to 9 bases and at J to 0 bases, leaving 4 bases not matched to a gene. CDR3 sequence reads: CASTGQTNYGYTF. CDR3 in DNA: TGTGCCAGTACGGGACAGACTAACTATGGCTACACCTTC.

This clonotype showed up just a few times. This rearrangement joins TRBV12-3 or TRBV12-4 to TRBJ2-7; TRBD1 agrees at 9 bases. The CDR3 contains 14 residues. V dropped 5 bases and J dropped 4; count of bases not matched to a gene: 6. Here the CDR3 reads CASSDGTGSYEQYF. The CDR3 nucleotides read TGTGCCAGCAGTGACGGGACAGGGTCGTACGAGCAGTACTTC.

This clonotype was observed a few times. The CDR3 nucleotides are TGTGCCACCGGGAGGGGGACAGCGTACAATGAGCAGTTCTTC. Amino acid sequence: CATGRGTAYNEQFF. V gene TRBV24-1 combines with J gene TRBJ2-1, with D perhaps being TRBD1 or TRBD2 (7 bases each). V lost 9 bases and J 4 bases, leaving 15 bases between the germline ends. Germline CDR1 reads KGHDR; CDR2 reads SFDVKD. This CDR3 has 14 amino acids.

The rearrangement uses TRBV3-1 and TRBJ2-1; no definite D call. The J call may be incorrect, as the DNA end agrees better with TRBJ2-7. The CDR3 consists of 14 residues. Germline V gene data show CDR1 as LGHDT and CDR2 as YNNKEL (reference sequence). The chain's CDR3 is CASSQNPPYNEQYF. The CDR3 nucleotides are TGTGCCAGCAGCCAAAACCCTCCCTACAATGAGCAGTACTTC.

This clonotype was detected only a few times. This sequence joins TRBV9 and TRBJ2-1; no clear D gene. The CDR3 contains 11 residues. Trimming removed 0 bases at V and 9 bases at J, with 4 bases between. Germline lookup yields CDR1 SGDLS and CDR2 YYNGEE. The CDR3 bases are TGTGCCAGCAGCGTAGGAACTGAGCAGTTCTTC. Translation: CASSVGTEQFF. The full variable domain, in which reference TRBV9 and TRBJ2-1 provide the parts outside the CDR3, is DSGVTQTPKHLITATGQRVTLRCSPRSGDLSVYWYQQSLDQGLQFLIQYYNGEERAKGNILERFSAQQFPDLHSELNLSSLELGDSALYFCASSVGTEQFFGPGTRLTVL.

The chain carries TRBV4-2 and TRBJ2-7; D uncertain. Trimming shortened V by 0 bases and J by 0 bases, and 9 bases separated the two germline ends. CDR3 length equals 15 residues. Germline values: CDR1 LGHNA, CDR2 YNFKEQ. The CDR3 DNA reads TGTGCCAGCAGCCAAGATCGACCGAGCTCCTACGAGCAGTACTTC. Protein product: CASSQDRPSSYEQYF.

The chain couples TRBV4-1 to TRBJ2-1; 7 bases agree with TRBD1. V trimming: 1 base; J trimming: 0 bases; junction bases outside the gene matches: 6. CDR1 is MGHRA and CDR2 is YSYEKL in the germline V gene. The length of the CDR3 is 17 residues. CDR3 coding DNA: TGCGCCAGCAGCCAAGCCCCGGGACAGAGCTCCTACAATGAGCAGTTCTTC. This encodes CASSQAPGQSSYNEQFF.

This clonotype was counted a single time. This chain connects TRBV27 to TRBJ2-7, with D unresolved. The CDR3 runs to 17 residues. CDR1 and CDR2 (germline): MNHEY, SMNVEV (reference sequence). V was shortened by 4 bases and J by 2 bases, with 21 bases between the two germline ends. The CDR3 sequence is CASSSRYSHTEPYEQYF. In DNA, the CDR3 is TGTGCCAGCAGTTCCCGATACTCCCACACCGAGCCCTACGAGCAGTACTTC.

The gene calls are TRBV2 and TRBJ2-1; D gene ambiguous. The J call is uncertain, as TRBJ2-7 better fits the DNA end. The CDR3 contains 16 residues. CDR1 is SNHLY, CDR2 FYNNEI, per germline. The CDR3 here is CASSEGRSGSYNEQYF. The CDR3 coding sequence is TGTGCCAGCAGTGAAGGCCGTTCGGGCTCCTACAATGAGCAGTACTTC.

The chain uses TRBV12-3 or TRBV12-4 and TRBJ2-6; tentative D call: TRBD1 (5 bases). Trimming pared 0 bases from V and 15 bases from J, leaving 9 bases between. The CDR3 totals 12 residues. The CDR3 sequence is CASSLALRGLTF. The CDR3 DNA reads as TGTGCCAGCAGTTTAGCCCTAAGGGGCCTGACTTTC.

J is TRBJ1-2 and V is TRBV9; D perhaps matches TRBD1 (5 bases). CDR3 length: 18 amino acids. Germline assignment: CDR1 SGDLS and CDR2 YYNGEE. The ends were cut back, 0 bases at V and 0 bases at J, with 18 bases in the middle. In DNA form, the CDR3 reads TGTGCCAGCAGCGTAGGTCCACCGTGGGGGACCACTAACTATGGCTACACCTTC. Translation gives CASSVGPPWGTTNYGYTF.

This clonotype occurred once. The chain employs TRBV6-2 or TRBV6-3 and TRBJ2-7, with D possibly matching TRBD2 (6 bases). Trimming shortened V by 3 bases and J by 4 bases, and 19 bases separated the two germline ends. In germline, CDR1 is MNHEY, CDR2 SVGEGT. The CDR3 contains 16 residues. The CDR3 sequence: CASSYRPPEGSYEQYF. The CDR3 DNA reads TGTGCCAGCAGTTATCGGCCCCCGGAGGGGTCGTACGAGCAGTACTTC.

The table lists this clonotype with a few counts. The V gene is TRBV20-1, the J gene TRBJ2-5, with a tentative D call TRBD2 (7 bases). CDR3 length equals 17 residues. Germline-derived CDR1 and CDR2 are DFQATT and SNEGSKA (reference sequence). Deletions cut 5 bases from V and 0 bases from J, with 22 bases between. The CDR3 loop is CSAFRGGRGPNQETQYF. The DNA for the CDR3 is TGCAGTGCTTTCCGAGGGGGGAGGGGTCCAAACCAAGAGACCCAGTACTTC.

This clonotype was counted a single time. This chain connects TRBV29-1 to TRBJ1-2; 10 bases are shared with TRBD1. J lost 5 bases, V lost 7 bases, and 7 bases had no gene match. The CDR3 runs 13 residues. Germline assignment: CDR1 SQVTM and CDR2 ANQGSEA. The CDR3 reads CSGGQGEGYGYTF. CDR3 coding DNA: TGCAGCGGCGGACAGGGGGAGGGTTATGGCTACACCTTC.

V gene TRBV2 combines with J gene TRBJ2-3; a weak D match, TRBD1 (5 bases). This CDR3 has 14 residues. V shed 4 bases and J shed 9 bases, with 17 bases lying between them. The V gene's germline CDR1 is SNHLY and CDR2 FYNNEI. The CDR3 loop is CASSVRQTKETQYF. The DNA of the CDR3 is TGTGCCAGCAGTGTTAGACAGACAAAAGAAACGCAGTATTTT.

V and J are TRBV5-1 and TRBJ1-1, with a possible D match to TRBD1 (5 bases). V shed 4 bases and J shed 3 bases, with 13 bases lying between them. Germline V CDR1 and CDR2: SGHRS, YFSETQ. The CDR3 sequence is 14 residues long. The CDR3 coding sequence is TGCGCCAGCAGCCTCGGACAAACCGACACTGAAGCTTTCTTT. Translating gives CASSLGQTDTEAFF.

This chain joins TRBV28 and TRBJ1-2; D ambiguous. The CDR3 has 10 amino acids. Trimming left V 4 bases short and J 8 bases short, with 5 bases between. Germline CDR1 and CDR2: MDHEN and SYDVKM. The CDR3 spells CASSSKGYTF. In DNA form, the CDR3 reads TGTGCCAGCAGTTCAAAAGGCTACACCTTC.

This chain uses TRBV20-1 with TRBJ1-2, with TRBD1 matching 8 bases. The junction had 8 bases not matched to a gene; V was cut back by 6 bases and J by 5 bases. CDR1 is DFQATT, CDR2 SNEGSKA, per germline (reference sequence). The CDR3 is 13 amino acids. CDR3 nucleotides: TGCAGTGCGAGTGACAGGGGTGAATATGGCTACACCTTC. This gives the protein CSASDRGEYGYTF.

Only a few counts were recorded for this clonotype. The chain employs TRBV11-2 and TRBJ2-1, with 7 bases matching TRBD1. V trimming: 4 bases; J trimming: 5 bases; junction bases outside the gene matches: 11. The CDR3 length is 16 residues. The germline gives CDR1 SGHAT, CDR2 FQNNGV. The CDR3 spells CASSSTGANRNNEQFF. In DNA form, the CDR3 reads TGTGCCAGCAGCTCAACAGGGGCGAACCGTAACAATGAGCAGTTCTTC.